What follows are 10 T cell receptor beta chains derived from one specimen sequenced in a study of human T cells and chemical hapten exposure. As to time point: pre-sensitization, week 0. Noted treatment: therapeutic diphenylcyclopropenone sensitization with weekly scalp DPC. Each CDR3 protein is one row after TCRdb ran MiXCR on the RACE reads. Here the sample spans 300,000 to 450,000 distinct CDR3 sequences, 5.5% being singletons. This specimen consisted of whole blood, obtained in connection with sensitization to the hapten diphenylcyclopropenone (DPC). All receptors come from a woman between 18 and 29 years old with alopecia areata. Some clones in this sample may be carry-over from other donors' samples.

Ten or more counts support this clonotype. The J gene is TRBJ2-5, the V gene TRBV28; unclear D gene. There are 15 residues in the CDR3. The V end was cut by 3 bases, the J end by 2 bases, with 13 bases between. Germline V lookup: CDR1 MDHEN, CDR2 SYDVKM. The CDR3 protein is CASSFVAFLQETQYF. CDR3 coding DNA: TGTGCCAGCAGTTTCGTCGCGTTCCTACAAGAGACCCAGTACTTC.

The chain uses TRBV7-9 and TRBJ1-3; a weak D match, TRBD1 (6 bases). Germline V CDR1 and CDR2: SEHNR, FQNEAQ (reference sequence). V lost 5 bases and J lost 0, with 20 bases in between. This CDR3 comprises 18 residues. The CDR3 DNA reads as TGTGCCAGCAGCGCATCCCGGGGGCCGCACTTCTCTGGAAACACCATATATTTT. Its protein product is CASSASRGPHFSGNTIYF.

CDR3 sequence: CASRKTTIYYNEQFF. For the CDR3, the DNA is TGTGCCAGCAGGAAGACGACAATATACTACAATGAGCAGTTCTTC. The chain recombines TRBV27 with TRBJ2-1; D gene uncertain. This CDR3 comprises 15 residues. CDR1 and CDR2 from the germline V gene are MNHEY and SMNVEV (reference sequence). Between the trimmed V and J ends, which lost 6 bases and 3 bases, there was a span of 15 bases.

The rearrangement uses TRBV7-9 and TRBJ2-2; D is tentatively TRBD1 or TRBD2 (5 bases each). Trimming took 5 bases from V and 6 from J, leaving 16 bases between them. Germline V gene data show CDR1 as SEHNR and CDR2 as FQNEAQ (reference sequence). The length of the CDR3 is 15 residues. The CDR3, as DNA: TGTGCCAGCAGCCCGACGAGGGACGGGGCCGGGGAGCTGTTTTTT. As protein: CASSPTRDGAGELFF.

This clonotype was found many times. Sequence at one end of the junction differs from germline and may be a read error. The V call is TRBV29-1, the J call TRBJ2-7; possibly TRBD1 or TRBD2 for D (5 bases each). The CDR3 contains 11 residues. Germline V gene lookup returns CDR1 SQVTM and CDR2 ANQGSEA. The CDR3 loop reads CSVESGTITHF. DNA for the CDR3: TGCAGCGTTGAGTCCGGGACCATAACCCACTTC.

The sample holds many counts of this clonotype. The chain has TRBV2 and TRBJ1-1; possible D gene TRBD1, 5 bases. The germline V gene encodes CDR1 SNHLY and CDR2 FYNNEI. The CDR3 consists of 14 residues. Trimming left V 7 bases short and J 7 bases short, with 19 bases between. CDR3 in DNA: TGTGCCAGCAAGAGAAGGTCAGGGCAGGATGAAGCTTTCTTT. This gives the protein CASKRRSGQDEAFF. The whole variable domain, filled in from reference TRBV2 and TRBJ1-1, reads EPEVTQTPSHQVTQMGQEVILRCVPISNHLYFYWYRQILGQKVEFLVSFYNNEISEKSEIFDDQFSVERPDGSNFTLKIRSTKLEDSAMYFCASKRRSGQDEAFFGQGTRLTVV.

This clonotype was counted ten times or more. The gene calls are TRBV20-1 and TRBJ2-7, with 7 bases fitting TRBD1. The CDR3 is 16 amino acids. Germline CDR1 is DFQATT and CDR2 is SNEGSKA (reference sequence). The V segment lost 0 bases and the J segment 4 bases; nucleotides outside the gene matches: 12. CDR3 coding DNA: TGCAGTGCTAGAGATCTTACGGGACAGCGAGTTTACGAGCAGTACTTC. Translating gives CSARDLTGQRVYEQYF.

The rearrangement links TRBV12-3 or TRBV12-4 to TRBJ1-1; the D is unclear. This CDR3 is built from 14 residues. Trimming pared 3 bases from V and 3 bases from J, leaving 11 bases between. CDR3 amino acids: CASSLAGPDTEAFF. The CDR3 DNA sequence: TGTGCCAGCAGTTTGGCAGGACCCGACACTGAAGCTTTCTTT.

This clonotype was seen only a few times. This chain links TRBV12-3 or TRBV12-4 with TRBJ2-5; 8 bases are shared with TRBD1. The CDR3 is 14 residues long. V trimming: 3 bases; J trimming: 7 bases; junction bases outside the gene matches: 7. The CDR3 here is CASSFRQGLGTQYF. CDR3 DNA sequence: TGTGCCAGCAGTTTCCGACAGGGGCTCGGGACCCAGTACTTC.

V is TRBV27 and J is TRBJ1-2; 7 nucleotides agree with TRBD1. The junction had 11 bases not matched to a gene; V was cut back by 5 bases and J by 8 bases. In germline, CDR1 is MNHEY, CDR2 SMNVEV (reference sequence). CDR3 length equals 14 residues. The CDR3 is CASSPQDRVHGYTF. For the CDR3, the DNA is TGTGCCAGCAGTCCTCAAGACAGGGTGCACGGCTACACCTTC.